This TCR beta chain was identified in a study of blood T cell repertoires in COVID-19. Study summary: The cDNA or gDNA used as material had been derived from T cells, B-cell-depleted T cells, or PBMCs.

Per the authors' pipeline: Estimation of nucleated cell counts relied on the amplification of reference gene primers. Here immunoSEQ multiplex PCR was the method, and the copy in TCRdb shows in-frame clones only, minus some. V and J calls and clone size come straight from that table; D and trimming were deduced from the DNA. The sample lists around 130,000 clones, more than 70% seen once, with 1.4% in the top ten. This CDR3 has 13 amino acids. CDR1 and CDR2 (germline): SGDLS, YYNGEE. V shed 3 bases and J shed 6 bases, with 12 bases lying between them. The sequenced material came from peripheral blood. The chain carries TRBV9 and TRBJ1-2, with D possibly being TRBD1 (5 bases). The sequence was collected from a man aged 55 to 70 with acute or convalescent COVID-19. CDR3 amino acids: CASSAQGSHGYTF. The DNA for the CDR3 is TGTGCCAGCAGCGCCCAGGGATCCCATGGCTACACCTTC.